This T cell receptor (beta chain) was found in a study of T cells in Graves' hyperthyroidism and ophthalmopathy. Findings of the study overall: Blood also carried most thyroid clonotypes expanded above 0.001.

This clonotype was picked up many times. Its antigen remains unknown. V lost 6 bases to trimming and J lost 4 bases, with 21 bases between them. CDR3 length equals 16 residues. Using RNA transcripts as the source, TCR beta CDR3 regions were amplified. Researchers ran a first-round RT-PCR on the TCR CDR3 using the HTBI primer set. From the multiplex PCR reads, TCRdb called clonotypes with MiXCR, one entry per CDR3 protein. The profile covers more than 350,000 distinct CDR3 sequences, with about 14% appearing a single time and about 18% taken by the ten largest. Material: blood. The chain has TRBV12-3 or TRBV12-4 and TRBJ1-1, with a weak D call TRBD1 (5 bases). The receptor comes from a woman in her 30s with Graves' ophthalmopathy. CDR3 region: CASRLLSGGWGTEAFF. In DNA form, the CDR3 reads TGTGCCAGCAGACTACTGAGCGGGGGGTGGGGCACTGAAGCTTTCTTT.